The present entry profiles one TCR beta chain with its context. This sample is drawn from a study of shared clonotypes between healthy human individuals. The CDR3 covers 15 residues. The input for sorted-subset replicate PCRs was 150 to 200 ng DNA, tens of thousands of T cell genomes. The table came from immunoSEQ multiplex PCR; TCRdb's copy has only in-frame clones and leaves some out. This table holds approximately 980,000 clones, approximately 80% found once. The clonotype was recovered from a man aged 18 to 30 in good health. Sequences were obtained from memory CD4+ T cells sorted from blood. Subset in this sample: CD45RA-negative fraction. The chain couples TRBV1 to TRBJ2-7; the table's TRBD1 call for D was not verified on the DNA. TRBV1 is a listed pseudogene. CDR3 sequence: CTSSQCLGARYEQYF. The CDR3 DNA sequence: TGCACCAGCAGCCAATGTTTGGGGGCACGCTACGAGCAGTACTTC.